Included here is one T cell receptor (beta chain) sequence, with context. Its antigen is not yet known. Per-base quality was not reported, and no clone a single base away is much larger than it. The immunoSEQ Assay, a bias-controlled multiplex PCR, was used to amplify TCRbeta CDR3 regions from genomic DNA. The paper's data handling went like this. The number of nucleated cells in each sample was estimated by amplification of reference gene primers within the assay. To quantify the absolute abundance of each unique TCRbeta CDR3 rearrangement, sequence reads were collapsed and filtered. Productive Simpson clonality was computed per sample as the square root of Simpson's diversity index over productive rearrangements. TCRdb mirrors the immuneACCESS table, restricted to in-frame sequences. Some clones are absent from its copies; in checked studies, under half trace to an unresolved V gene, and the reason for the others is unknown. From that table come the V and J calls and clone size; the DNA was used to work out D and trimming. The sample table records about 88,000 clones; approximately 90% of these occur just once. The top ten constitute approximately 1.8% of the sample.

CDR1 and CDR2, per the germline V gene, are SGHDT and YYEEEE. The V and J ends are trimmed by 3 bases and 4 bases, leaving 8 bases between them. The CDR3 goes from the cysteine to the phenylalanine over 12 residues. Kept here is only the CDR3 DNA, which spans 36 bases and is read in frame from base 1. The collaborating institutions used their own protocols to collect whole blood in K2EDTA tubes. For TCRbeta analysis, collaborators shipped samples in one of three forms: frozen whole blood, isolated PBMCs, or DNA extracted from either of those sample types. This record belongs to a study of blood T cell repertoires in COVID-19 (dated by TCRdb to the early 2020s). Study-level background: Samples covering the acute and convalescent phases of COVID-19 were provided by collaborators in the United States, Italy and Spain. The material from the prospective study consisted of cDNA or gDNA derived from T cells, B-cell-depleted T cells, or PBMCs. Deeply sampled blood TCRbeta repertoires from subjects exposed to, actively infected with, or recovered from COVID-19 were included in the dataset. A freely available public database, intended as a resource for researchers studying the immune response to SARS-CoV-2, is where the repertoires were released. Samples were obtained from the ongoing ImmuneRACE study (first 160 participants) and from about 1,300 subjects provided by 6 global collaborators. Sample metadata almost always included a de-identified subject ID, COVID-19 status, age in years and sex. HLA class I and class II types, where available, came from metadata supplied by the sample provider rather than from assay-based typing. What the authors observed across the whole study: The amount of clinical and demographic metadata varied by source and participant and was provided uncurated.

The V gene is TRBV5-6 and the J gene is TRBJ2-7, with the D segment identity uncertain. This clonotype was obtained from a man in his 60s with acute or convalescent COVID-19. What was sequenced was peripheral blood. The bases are TGTGCCAGCAGCTCCGCGTTATACGAGCAGTACTTC. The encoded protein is CASSSALYEQYF.